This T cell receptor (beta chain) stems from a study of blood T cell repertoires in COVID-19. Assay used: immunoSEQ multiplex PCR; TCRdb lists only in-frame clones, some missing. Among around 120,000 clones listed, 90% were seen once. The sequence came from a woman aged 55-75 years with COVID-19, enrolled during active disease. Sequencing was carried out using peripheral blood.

CDR3 protein: CASSVDYSVRTGELFF. The CDR3 DNA reads as TGTGCCAGCAGCGTAGACTACTCAGTACGCACCGGGGAGCTGTTTTTT. The J gene is TRBJ2-2, the V gene TRBV9, with D hard to call. Germline CDR1 is SGDLS and CDR2 is YYNGEE. This CDR3 region has 16 residues. V lost 0 bases, J lost 4 bases, and 13 bases lay in between.